A selection of T cell receptor beta chains follows, all from one sample in a study of CXCR3-negative and CXCR3-positive naive CD8 T cells. TCRdb re-called the 5' RACE reads, yielding one record per CDR3 amino acid sequence without DNA. Its table lists about 48,000 distinct CDR3 sequences. The sample consisted of memory CD8+ T cells from blood. These receptors were obtained from a human donor in good health. Some clones in this sample may be carry-over from other donors' samples. Each CDR3 is given with its conserved first and last residue.

CDR3aa	j_gene	v_gene
CASSFGLGEVSYNEQFF	TRBJ2-1	TRBV27
CASSLVGNKYEQYF	TRBJ2-7	TRBV11-2
CASSLGTGSSYEQYF	TRBJ2-7	TRBV28
CASSQDLSTAYNEQFF	TRBJ2-1	TRBV4-2
CASSLGTSTEAFF	TRBJ1-1	TRBV12-3/TRBV12-4
CASSGRLAGGETQYF	TRBJ2-5	TRBV4-1
CASSSGTSGGVRNEQFF	TRBJ2-1	TRBV6-6
CATSREGWRTEQYF	TRBJ2-7	TRBV15
CASSPLGGSTEAFF	TRBJ1-1	TRBV5-1
CSVRIPNTGELFF	TRBJ2-2	TRBV29-1
CASTGVNTEAFF	TRBJ1-1	TRBV6-1
CSIQAVGEQFF	TRBJ2-1	TRBV29-1
CATSDIGDKSSGANVLTF	TRBJ2-6	TRBV24-1
CASSVTGELFF	TRBJ2-2	TRBV25-1
CASSYTINEQFF	TRBJ2-1	TRBV6-2/TRBV6-3
CSVDRGSASGYNEQFF	TRBJ2-1	TRBV29-1
CSAGDPNTGELFF	TRBJ2-2	TRBV29-1
CASSPTYTRGANTGELFF	TRBJ2-2	TRBV7-3
CASKGLAGGPGNEQFF	TRBJ2-1	TRBV27
CSVDGFGLAGGYNEQFF	TRBJ2-1	TRBV29-1
CAILDRSEETQYF	TRBJ2-5	TRBV6-5
CASSSPEGGKNIQYF	TRBJ2-4	TRBV7-8
CASSYGDDGGNQPQHF	TRBJ1-5	TRBV6-2/TRBV6-3
CASSTYRDSAFNEQFF	TRBJ2-1	TRBV12-3/TRBV12-4
CASSLTATGSGETQYF	TRBJ2-5	TRBV7-3
CASSKTAGPDTQYF	TRBJ2-3	TRBV7-9
CASSDVNRGGETQYF	TRBJ2-5	TRBV2
CASSPGQMFNGYTF	TRBJ1-2	TRBV18
CASSQDLVDAYYGYTF	TRBJ1-2	TRBV4-2
CASSVTGGGASDTQYF	TRBJ2-3	TRBV9
CSVEVGGNTEAFF	TRBJ1-1	TRBV29-1
CAISESAANYGYTF	TRBJ1-2	TRBV10-3
CASSSAETGAWAFF	TRBJ1-1	TRBV7-9
CASRLTGSVDQPQHF	TRBJ1-5	TRBV12-3/TRBV12-4
CASSTGELGVNTEAFF	TRBJ1-1	TRBV5-1
CSVEFVGTSVTEQFF	TRBJ2-1	TRBV29-1
CSATGVSSYEQYF	TRBJ2-7	TRBV29-1
CASSPPGHEQYF	TRBJ2-7	TRBV18
CASSPGGALEQYF	TRBJ2-7	TRBV12-3/TRBV12-4
CSVANRGQETQYF	TRBJ2-5	TRBV29-1
CASDAGRFQETQYF	TRBJ2-5	TRBV7-2
CASNSYNEQFF	TRBJ2-1	TRBV5-1